This T cell receptor (beta chain) was captured by sequencing in a study of Graves' ophthalmopathy and Graves' hyperthyroidism. Overall study findings and caveats: Sensitivity of about 67% and specificity of less than 75% were achieved by the model that predicted ophthalmopathy progression. The majority of expanded thyroid clonotypes above 0.001 frequency also occurred in blood.

Regarding this clonotype: Its antigen remains unknown.

The authors isolated PBMCs from approximately 10 ml of fresh peripheral blood. Researchers took RNA transcripts and amplified TCR beta CDR3 regions from them. First-round RT-PCR used HTBI primers; second-round multiplex PCR followed. TCRdb called the multiplex PCR reads again in MiXCR, with one record for every CDR3 protein. The sample has 600,000 to 700,000 distinct CDR3 sequences, about 41% seen once. Germline loops: CDR1 ENHRY, CDR2 SYGVKD. The CDR3 is 13 residues long. V was pared by 5 bases and J by 9 bases, with 11 bases between. Sequenced: peripheral blood. V is TRBV10-3 and J is TRBJ1-6; D is unresolved. The clonotype was recovered from an adult man with Graves' ophthalmopathy. CDR3 protein: CAISYSPSSPLHF. For the CDR3, the DNA is TGTGCCATCAGTTACTCTCCTAGTTCACCCCTCCACTTT.